This T cell receptor (beta chain) appears in the sequencing data of a study of blood T cell repertoires in COVID-19. Overall study context: Acute-phase and convalescent COVID-19 samples originated in the United States, Italy and Spain. T cells, B-cell-depleted T cells, or PBMCs provided the cDNA or gDNA that served as material.

After removal of 4 bases from V and 4 bases from J, the junction contained 4 bases not matched to a gene. Germline CDR1 is SGHNT and CDR2 is YYREEE (reference sequence). CDR3 length: 14 residues. This clone has a handful of counts. Profiled with immunoSEQ multiplex PCR; TCRdb holds only in-frame clones, not every one. Of more than 200,000 clones listed, approximately 80% were seen once; the top ten hold approximately 4%. The sequence was collected from a woman in her 40s with active or convalescent COVID-19. This chain links TRBV5-4 with TRBJ2-3, with 9 bases identical to TRBD2. Sequencing was carried out using peripheral blood. CDR3 DNA sequence: TGTGCCAGCAGCCTGCGGGGGGGATCAGATACGCAGTATTTT. Protein: CASSLRGGSDTQYF.